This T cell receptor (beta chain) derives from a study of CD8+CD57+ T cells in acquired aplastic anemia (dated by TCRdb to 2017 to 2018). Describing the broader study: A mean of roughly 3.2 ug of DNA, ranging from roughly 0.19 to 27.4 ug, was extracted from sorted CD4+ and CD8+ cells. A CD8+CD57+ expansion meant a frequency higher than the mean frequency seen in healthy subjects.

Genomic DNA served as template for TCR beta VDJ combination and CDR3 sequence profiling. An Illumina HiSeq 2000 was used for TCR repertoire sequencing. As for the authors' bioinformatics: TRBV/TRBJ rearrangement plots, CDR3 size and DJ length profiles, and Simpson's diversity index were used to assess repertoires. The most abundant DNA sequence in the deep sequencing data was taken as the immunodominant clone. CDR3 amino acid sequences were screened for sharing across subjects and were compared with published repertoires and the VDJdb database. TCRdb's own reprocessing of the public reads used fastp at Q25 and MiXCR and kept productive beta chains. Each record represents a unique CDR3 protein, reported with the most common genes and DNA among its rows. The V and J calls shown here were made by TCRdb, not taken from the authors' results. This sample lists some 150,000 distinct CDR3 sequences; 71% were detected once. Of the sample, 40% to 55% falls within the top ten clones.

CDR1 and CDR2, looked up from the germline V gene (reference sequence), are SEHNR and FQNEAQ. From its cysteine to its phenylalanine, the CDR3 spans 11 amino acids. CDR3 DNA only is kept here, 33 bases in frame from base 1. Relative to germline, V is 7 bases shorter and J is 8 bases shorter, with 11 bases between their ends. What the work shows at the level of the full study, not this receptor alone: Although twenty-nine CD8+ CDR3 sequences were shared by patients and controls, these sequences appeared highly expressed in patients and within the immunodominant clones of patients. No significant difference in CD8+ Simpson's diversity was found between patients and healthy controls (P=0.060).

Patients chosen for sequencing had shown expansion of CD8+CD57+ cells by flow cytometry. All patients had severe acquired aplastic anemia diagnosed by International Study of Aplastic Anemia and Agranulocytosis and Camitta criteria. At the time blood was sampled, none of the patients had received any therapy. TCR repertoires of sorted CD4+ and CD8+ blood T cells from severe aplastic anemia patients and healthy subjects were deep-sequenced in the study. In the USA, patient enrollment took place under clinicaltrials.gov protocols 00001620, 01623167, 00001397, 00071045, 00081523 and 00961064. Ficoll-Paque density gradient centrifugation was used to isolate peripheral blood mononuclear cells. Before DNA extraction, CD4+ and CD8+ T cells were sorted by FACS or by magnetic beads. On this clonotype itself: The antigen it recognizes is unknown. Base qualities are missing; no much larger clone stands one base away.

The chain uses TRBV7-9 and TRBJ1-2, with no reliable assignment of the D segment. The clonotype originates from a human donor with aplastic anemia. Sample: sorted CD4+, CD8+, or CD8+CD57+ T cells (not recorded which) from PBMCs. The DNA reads TGTGCCAGCACCCGTCTAGCGGGCTACACCTTC. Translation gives CASTRLAGYTF.